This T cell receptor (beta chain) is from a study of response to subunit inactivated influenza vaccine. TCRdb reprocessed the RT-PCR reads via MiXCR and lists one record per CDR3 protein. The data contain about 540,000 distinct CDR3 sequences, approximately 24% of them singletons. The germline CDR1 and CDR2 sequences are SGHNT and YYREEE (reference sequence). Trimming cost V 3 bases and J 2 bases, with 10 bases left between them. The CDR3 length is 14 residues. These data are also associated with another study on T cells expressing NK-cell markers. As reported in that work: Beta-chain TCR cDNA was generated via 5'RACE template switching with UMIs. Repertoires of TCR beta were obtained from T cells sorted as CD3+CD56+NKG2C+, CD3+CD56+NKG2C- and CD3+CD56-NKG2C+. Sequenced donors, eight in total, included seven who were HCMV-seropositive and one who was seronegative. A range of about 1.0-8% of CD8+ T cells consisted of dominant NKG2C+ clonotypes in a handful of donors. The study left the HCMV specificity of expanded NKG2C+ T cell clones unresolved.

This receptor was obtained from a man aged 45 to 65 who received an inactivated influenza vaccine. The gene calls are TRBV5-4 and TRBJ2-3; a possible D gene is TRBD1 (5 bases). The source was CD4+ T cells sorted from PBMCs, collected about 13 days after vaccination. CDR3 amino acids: CASSWGGATDTQYF. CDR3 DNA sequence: TGTGCCAGCAGCTGGGGTGGGGCCACAGATACGCAGTATTTT.